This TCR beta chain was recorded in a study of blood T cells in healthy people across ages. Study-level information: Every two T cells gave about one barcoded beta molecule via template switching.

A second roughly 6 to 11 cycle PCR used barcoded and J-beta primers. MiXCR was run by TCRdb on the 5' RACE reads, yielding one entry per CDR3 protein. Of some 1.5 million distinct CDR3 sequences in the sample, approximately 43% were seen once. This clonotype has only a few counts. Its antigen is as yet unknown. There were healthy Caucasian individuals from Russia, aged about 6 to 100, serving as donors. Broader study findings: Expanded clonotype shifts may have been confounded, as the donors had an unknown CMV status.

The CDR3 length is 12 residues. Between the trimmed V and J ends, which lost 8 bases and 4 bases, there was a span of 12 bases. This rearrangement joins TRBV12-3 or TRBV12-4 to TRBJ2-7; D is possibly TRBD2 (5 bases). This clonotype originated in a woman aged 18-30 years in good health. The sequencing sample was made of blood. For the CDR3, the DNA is TGTGCCAGCCGTACGGGGATGTACGAGCAGTACTTC. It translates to CASRTGMYEQYF.